This TCR beta chain came from a study of shared clonotypes between healthy human individuals. Findings and limits, study-wide: What rarefaction showed was incomplete sorted-subset sequencing despite large depth. A generally larger estimated richness was seen in naive subsets than in memory subsets.

Nashville, Tennessee was home to all donors, each a Caucasian adult. Germline lookup yields CDR1 SGHDT and CDR2 YYEEEE. V dropped 4 bases and J dropped 7; count of bases not matched to a gene: 11. The length of the CDR3 is 15 residues. In the sorted-subset replicate PCRs, around 200 ng DNA, roughly 30,000 T cell genomes, was used. Generated by immunoSEQ multiplex PCR, the TCRdb table keeps only in-frame clones and is missing some. In the table there are 850,000 to 1,200,000 clones, around 76% of which are singletons. Comment on this clone: The antigen is unknown.

The chain is built from TRBV5-6 and TRBJ2-1; 7 bases agree with TRBD2. Sequenced sample: memory CD4+ T cells sorted from blood. Sample subset: CD45RA-negative fraction. The source is a young man in good health. CDR3 bases: TGTGCCAGCAGCCTTAGACTAGCTAAATTGAATGAGCAGTTCTTC. It translates to CASSLRLAKLNEQFF.